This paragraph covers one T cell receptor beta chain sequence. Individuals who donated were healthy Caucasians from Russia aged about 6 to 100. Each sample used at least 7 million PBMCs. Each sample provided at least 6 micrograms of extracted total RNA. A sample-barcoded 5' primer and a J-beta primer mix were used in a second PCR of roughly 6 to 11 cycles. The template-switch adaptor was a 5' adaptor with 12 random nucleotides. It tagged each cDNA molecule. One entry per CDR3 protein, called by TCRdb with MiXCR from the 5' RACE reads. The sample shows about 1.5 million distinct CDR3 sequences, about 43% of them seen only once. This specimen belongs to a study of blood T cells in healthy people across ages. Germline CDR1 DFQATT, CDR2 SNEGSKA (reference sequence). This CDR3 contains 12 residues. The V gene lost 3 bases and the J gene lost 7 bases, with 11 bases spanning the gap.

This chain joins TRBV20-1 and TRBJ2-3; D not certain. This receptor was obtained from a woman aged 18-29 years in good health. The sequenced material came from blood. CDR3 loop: CSARVDGYTQYF. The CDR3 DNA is TGCAGTGCTAGGGTGGACGGTTATACGCAGTATTTT.